A single T cell receptor (beta chain) is shown here with its context. Its antigen is not identified. Profiled with immunoSEQ multiplex PCR; TCRdb holds only in-frame clones, not every one. The top ten clones hold about 1.6% of a sample with around 110,000 clones, approximately 90% of them seen once. CDR1 LGHDT and CDR2 YNNKEL come from the germline V gene (reference sequence). CDR3 length equals 16 residues. J was trimmed by 4 bases and V by 4 bases; bases with no gene match: 11. This sample stems from a study of T cell responses to AZD1222 COVID-19 vaccine. General study findings and limits: No repertoire was sampled before or during the peak T cell response, only after it. Per reports, nearly half of all spike-specific TCRs target regions that are unmutated in variants. Mostly white British, mostly female donors; authors suggested clonal diversity may be underestimated.

Combined were second doses at about 4 or about 12 weeks. The chain is built from TRBV3-1 (or the pseudogene TRBV3-2) and TRBJ2-3; 7 bases map to TRBD2. The sequenced sample was peripheral blood, obtained 28 days after the second AZD1222 dose. The sequence came from an adult who received the AZD1222 COVID-19 vaccine. CDR3 residues: CASSPNLAGVPDTQYF. The CDR3 coding sequence is TGTGCCAGCAGCCCTAACCTGGCGGGAGTCCCAGATACGCAGTATTTT.